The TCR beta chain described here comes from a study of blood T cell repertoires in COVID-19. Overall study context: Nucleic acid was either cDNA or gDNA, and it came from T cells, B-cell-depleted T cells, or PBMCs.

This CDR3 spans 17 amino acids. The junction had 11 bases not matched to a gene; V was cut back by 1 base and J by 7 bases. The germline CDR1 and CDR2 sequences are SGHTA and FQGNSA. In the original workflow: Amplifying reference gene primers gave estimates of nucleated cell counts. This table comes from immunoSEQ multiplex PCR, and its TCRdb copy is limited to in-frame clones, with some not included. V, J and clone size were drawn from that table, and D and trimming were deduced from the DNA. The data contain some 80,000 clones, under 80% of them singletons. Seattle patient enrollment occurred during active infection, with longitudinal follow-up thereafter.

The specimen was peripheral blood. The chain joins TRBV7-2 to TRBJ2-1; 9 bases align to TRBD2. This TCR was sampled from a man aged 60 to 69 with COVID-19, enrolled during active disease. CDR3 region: CASSLEISGSRGNEQFF. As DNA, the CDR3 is TGTGCCAGCAGCTTAGAGATTAGCGGGAGCCGCGGGAATGAGCAGTTCTTC.